This T cell receptor (beta chain) was recovered during a study of shared clonotypes between healthy human individuals. Study conclusions and caveats: The sampled material consisted only of blood, and tissue repertoires are likely to differ.

Only in-frame clones appear in the TCRdb table, and some are missing; sequencing was by immunoSEQ multiplex PCR. The profile shows about 1.5 million clones, approximately 96% of them singletons. This CDR3 region has 18 residues. V lost 6 bases and J 4 bases, leaving 25 bases between the germline ends. Germline CDR1 and CDR2: SNHLY and FYNNEI. As for this clone: Antigen unknown.

The gene calls are TRBV2 and TRBJ2-1; possible D gene TRBD2, 6 bases. This sequence originates from a man between 25 and 39 years old in good health. Sequencing was performed on naive CD4+ T cells sorted from blood. The subset denotes: CD45RA+ positively selected. The CDR3, as DNA: TGTGCCAGCAGGCGGGGCCAGTCGGCGGGATTACGATACAATGAGCAGTTCTTC. This translates into CASRRGQSAGLRYNEQFF.